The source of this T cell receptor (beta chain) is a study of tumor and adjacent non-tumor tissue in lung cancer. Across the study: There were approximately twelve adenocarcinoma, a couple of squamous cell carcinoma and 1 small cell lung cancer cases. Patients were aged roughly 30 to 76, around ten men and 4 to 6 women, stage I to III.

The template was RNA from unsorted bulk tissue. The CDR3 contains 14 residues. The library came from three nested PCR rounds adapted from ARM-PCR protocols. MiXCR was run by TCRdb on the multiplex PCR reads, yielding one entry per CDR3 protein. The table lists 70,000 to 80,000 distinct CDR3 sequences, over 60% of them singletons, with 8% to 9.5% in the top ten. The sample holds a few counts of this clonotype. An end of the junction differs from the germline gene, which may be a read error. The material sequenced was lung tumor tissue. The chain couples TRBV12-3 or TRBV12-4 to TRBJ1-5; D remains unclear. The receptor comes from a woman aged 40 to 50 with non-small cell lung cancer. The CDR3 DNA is TGTGCCAGCAGTTTTCTAGGCCCCAATCAACCCCAGCATTTT. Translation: CASSFLGPNQPQHF.